Below are 12 T cell receptor beta chains sequenced from a single sample in a study of blood T cell repertoires in COVID-19. The protocol was immunoSEQ multiplex PCR, while the TCRdb copy is restricted to in-frame clones and leaves out a portion. The repertoire has approximately 96,000 clones, about 95% of them found once; the top ten carry roughly 4%. The specimen was peripheral blood. The receptors here all came from a human donor with active COVID-19. The donor label of this sample is uncertain.

The chain is built from TRBV7-2 and TRBJ2-3; D possibly corresponds to TRBD1 (6 bases). This CDR3 is built from 14 residues. Trimming cost V 1 base and J 5 bases, with 10 bases left between them. In germline, CDR1 is SGHTA, CDR2 FQGNSA. CDR3 region: CASSLGRGQDTQYF. The CDR3 nucleotides are TGTGCCAGCAGCTTAGGTAGGGGACAAGATACGCAGTATTTT. Based on the CDR3 plus reference TRBV7-2 and TRBJ2-3, the full variable domain is GAGVSQSPSNKVTEKGKDVELRCDPISGHTALYWYRQSLGQGLEFLIYFQGNSAPDKSGLPSDRFSAERTGGSVSTLTIQRTQQEDSAVYLCASSLGRGQDTQYFGPGTRLTVL.

V and J are TRBV27 and TRBJ1-6, with 7 bases aligning to TRBD1. CDR3 size: 17 residues. V shed 3 bases, J shed 10 bases, and the junction held 15 bases outside the gene matches. The germline CDR1 and CDR2 sequences are MNHEY and SMNVEV (reference sequence). The DNA of the CDR3 is TGTGCCAGCAGTTTCCATATGGGAGACAGGGCCCCCTCACCCCTCCACTTT. Protein sequence: CASSFHMGDRAPSPLHF.

This chain joins TRBV24-1 and TRBJ2-7, with 7 bases lining up with TRBD1. The CDR3 spans 16 residues. Germline trimming cut 5 bases from V and 2 bases from J; bases unmatched to any gene: 11. CDR1 is KGHDR, CDR2 SFDVKD, per germline. The CDR3, as DNA: TGTGCCACCAGTGCCCACCTGCGACAGGGCCCCTACGAGCAGTACTTC. As protein: CATSAHLRQGPYEQYF.

The chain is built from TRBV5-1 and TRBJ1-3; D is uncertain. This CDR3 is 17 amino acids long. The germline V gene has CDR1 SGHRS and CDR2 YFSETQ. V lost 2 bases, J lost 2 bases, and 17 bases lay in between. The CDR3 coding sequence is TGCGCCAGCAGCTTAGAACCCCCGCGGGGAACTGGAAACACCATATATTTT. Translation: CASSLEPPRGTGNTIYF. Looking up the rest from reference TRBV5-1 and TRBJ1-3 gives the full variable domain: KAGVTQTPRYLIKTRGQQVTLSCSPISGHRSVSWYQQTPGQGLQFLFEYFSETQRNKGNFPGRFSGRQFSNSRSEMNVSTLELGDSALYLCASSLEPPRGTGNTIYFGEGSWLTVV.

The rearrangement joins TRBV5-6 to TRBJ2-7; no clear D. The CDR3 is 12 amino acids. Germline CDR1 SGHDT, CDR2 YYEEEE. The V end lost 0 bases, the J end lost 6 bases, and 7 bases lay between the germline ends. The CDR3 loop is CASSLDRSEQYF. CDR3 sequence (DNA): TGTGCCAGCAGCTTGGACCGTAGCGAGCAGTACTTC.

V and J are TRBV6-6 and TRBJ1-5; D unclear. V was cut by 6 bases and J by 0 bases, with 12 bases left in between. The CDR3 spans 15 residues. Per germline, CDR1 MNHNY and CDR2 SVGAGI (reference sequence). CDR3 in amino acids: CASSAGRDSNQPQHF. The CDR3 DNA follows: TGTGCCAGCAGCGCTGGACGGGATAGCAATCAGCCCCAGCATTTT.

The V gene is TRBV4-3, the J gene TRBJ2-5; D is undetermined. The CDR3 loop spans 14 amino acids. The germline gives CDR1 LGHNA, CDR2 YSLEER. Trimming removed 0 bases at V and 4 bases at J, with 9 bases between. The CDR3 DNA follows: TGCGCCAGCAGCCAAGATGCTACTATAGAGACCCAGTACTTC. Its translation: CASSQDATIETQYF.

The chain couples TRBV4-3 to TRBJ1-2, with D possibly TRBD1 on 6 matching bases. The germline V gene encodes CDR1 LGHNA and CDR2 YSLEER. The CDR3 covers 16 residues. Trimming left V 3 bases short and J 0 bases short, with 14 bases between. In DNA, the CDR3 is TGCGCCAGCAGCCAGGCGACAGGAGTAGCTAACTATGGCTACACCTTC. Protein sequence: CASSQATGVANYGYTF.

The chain employs TRBV27 and TRBJ1-6, with D perhaps matching TRBD1 (5 bases). This CDR3 is 15 amino acids long. Deletions cut 7 bases from V and 4 bases from J, with 14 bases between. Germline V lookup: CDR1 MNHEY, CDR2 SMNVEV (reference sequence). CDR3 bases: TGTGCCAGCAAAACCGGACACCAATATAATTCACCCCTCCACTTT. It codes for CASKTGHQYNSPLHF.

This rearrangement joins TRBV5-1 to TRBJ2-2; D perhaps matches TRBD1 (7 bases). The CDR3 sequence is 16 residues long. Trimming took 1 base from V and 3 from J, leaving 13 bases between them. In germline, CDR1 is SGHRS, CDR2 YFSETQ. The CDR3 protein is CASSLFQGGDTGELFF. The CDR3 nucleotides read TGCGCCAGCAGCTTGTTTCAGGGGGGAGACACCGGGGAGCTGTTTTTT.

The chain carries TRBV5-1 and TRBJ1-1, with D possibly matching TRBD1 (6 bases). This CDR3 spans 14 amino acids. Germline V gene sequence: CDR1 SGHRS, CDR2 YFSETQ. Trimming took 6 bases from V and 1 from J, leaving 13 bases between them. CDR3 in DNA: TGCGCCAGCACAAGCCCCAGGGGGAACACTGAAGCTTTCTTT. Its translation is CASTSPRGNTEAFF.

For this clone: One junction end disagrees with the germline gene, perhaps due to a read error. The rearrangement links TRBV20-1 to TRBJ2-5, with D uncertain. The germline V gene encodes CDR1 DFQATT and CDR2 SNEGSKA (reference sequence). The CDR3 spans 13 residues. The DNA for the CDR3 is TGTAGTGCTAGTGTAATCACCGGGGAGACCCAGTACTTC. Protein: CSASVITGETQYF.